This T cell receptor beta chain originates from a study of shared clonotypes between healthy human individuals. Here immunoSEQ multiplex PCR was the method, and the copy in TCRdb shows in-frame clones only, minus some. The sample includes 1.5 million to 2.5 million clones, over 85% of them seen just once. Terminally differentiated effector memory CD45RA+ cells were left out of the naive CD8 fraction, which was CD45RO-negative and positively selected for CCR7. This receptor was identified in a man between 18 and 35 years old in good health. The sample taken for sequencing was naive CD8+ T cells sorted from blood.

The CDR3 nucleotides are TGTGCCAGCAGTTCGACAGGGGCATCCTACGAGCAGTACTTC. It translates to CASSSTGASYEQYF. The chain combines TRBV6-5 with TRBJ2-7, with TRBD1 matching over 8 bases. V shed 4 bases and J 1 base; nucleotides not matched to a gene: 3. The CDR3 length is 14 residues. Germline CDR1 reads MNHEY; CDR2 reads SVGAGI.